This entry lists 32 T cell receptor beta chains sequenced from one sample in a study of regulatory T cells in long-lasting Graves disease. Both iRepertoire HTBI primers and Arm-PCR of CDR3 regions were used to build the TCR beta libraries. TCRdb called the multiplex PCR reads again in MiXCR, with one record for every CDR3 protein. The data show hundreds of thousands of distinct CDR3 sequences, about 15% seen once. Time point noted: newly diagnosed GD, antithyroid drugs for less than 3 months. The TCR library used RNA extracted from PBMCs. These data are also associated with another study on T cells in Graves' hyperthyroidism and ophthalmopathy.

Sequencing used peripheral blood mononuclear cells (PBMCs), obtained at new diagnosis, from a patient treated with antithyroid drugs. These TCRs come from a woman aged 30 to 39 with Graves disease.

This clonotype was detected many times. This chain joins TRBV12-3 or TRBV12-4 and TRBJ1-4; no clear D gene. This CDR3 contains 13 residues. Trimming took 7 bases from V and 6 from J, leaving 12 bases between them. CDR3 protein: CASTLQRDEKLFF. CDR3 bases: TGTGCCAGCACGCTGCAGCGGGATGAAAAACTGTTTTTT.

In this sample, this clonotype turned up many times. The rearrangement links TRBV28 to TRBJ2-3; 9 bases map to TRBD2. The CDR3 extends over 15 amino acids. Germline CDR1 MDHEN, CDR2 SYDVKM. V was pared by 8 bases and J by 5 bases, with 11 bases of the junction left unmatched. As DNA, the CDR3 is TGTGCCAGCGCCTTACCGGGACTAGCTGTAGATACGCAGTATTTT. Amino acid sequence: CASALPGLAVDTQYF.

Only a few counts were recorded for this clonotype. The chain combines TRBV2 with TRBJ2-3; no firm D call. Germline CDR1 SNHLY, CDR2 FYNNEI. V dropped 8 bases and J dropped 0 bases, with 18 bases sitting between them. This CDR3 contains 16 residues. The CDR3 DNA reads TGTGCCAGCCAGGATCTTGCGAAAACTAGCACAGATACGCAGTATTTT. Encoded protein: CASQDLAKTSTDTQYF.

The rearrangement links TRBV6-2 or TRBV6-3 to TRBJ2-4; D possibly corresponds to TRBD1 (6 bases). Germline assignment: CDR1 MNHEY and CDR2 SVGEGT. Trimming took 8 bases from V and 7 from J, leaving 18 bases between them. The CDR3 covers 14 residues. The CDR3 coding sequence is TGTGCCAGCTGCACCACGACAGGTGGGAACATTCAGTACTTC. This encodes CASCTTTGGNIQYF.

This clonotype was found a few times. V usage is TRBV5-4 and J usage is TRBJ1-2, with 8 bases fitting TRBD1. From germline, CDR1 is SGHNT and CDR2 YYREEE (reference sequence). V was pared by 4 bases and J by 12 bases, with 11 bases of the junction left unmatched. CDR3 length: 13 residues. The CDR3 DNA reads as TGTGCCAGCAGCCCGGGACAGGTTGGTGGAAACACCTTC. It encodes CASSPGQVGGNTF. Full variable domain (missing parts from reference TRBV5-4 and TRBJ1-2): ETGVTQSPTHLIKTRGQQVTLRCSSQSGHNTVSWYQQALGQGPQFIFQYYREEENGRGNFPPRFSGLQFPNYSSELNVNALELDDSALYLCASSPGQVGGNTFGSGTRLTVV.

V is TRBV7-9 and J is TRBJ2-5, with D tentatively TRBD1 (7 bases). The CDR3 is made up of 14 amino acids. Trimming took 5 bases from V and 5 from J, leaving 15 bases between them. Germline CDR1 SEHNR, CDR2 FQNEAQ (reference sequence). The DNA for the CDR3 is TGTGCCAGCAGCCCTCAGGGGGGTCTCGAGACCCAGTACTTC. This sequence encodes CASSPQGGLETQYF.

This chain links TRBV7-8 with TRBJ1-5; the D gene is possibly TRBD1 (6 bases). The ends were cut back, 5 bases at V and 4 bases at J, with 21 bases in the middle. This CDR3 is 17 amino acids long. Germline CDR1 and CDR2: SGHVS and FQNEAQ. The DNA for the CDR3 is TGTGCCAGCAGCCTCCGGGGGGGGGCAGGGGTGAATCAGCCCCAGCATTTT. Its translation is CASSLRGGAGVNQPQHF.

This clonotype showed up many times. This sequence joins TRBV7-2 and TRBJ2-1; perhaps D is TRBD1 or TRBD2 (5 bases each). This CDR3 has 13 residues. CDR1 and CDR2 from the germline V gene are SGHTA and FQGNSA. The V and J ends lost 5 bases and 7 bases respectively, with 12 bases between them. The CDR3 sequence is CASSDGTSNEQFF. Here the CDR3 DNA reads TGTGCCAGCAGCGACGGGACGTCTAATGAGCAGTTCTTC.

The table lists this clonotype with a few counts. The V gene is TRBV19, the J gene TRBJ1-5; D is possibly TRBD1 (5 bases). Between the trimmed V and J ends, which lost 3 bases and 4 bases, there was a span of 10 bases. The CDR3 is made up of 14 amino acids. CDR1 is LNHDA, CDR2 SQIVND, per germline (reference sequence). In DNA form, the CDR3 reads TGTGCCAGTAGTATTTCAGGGAGGAATCAGCCCCAGCATTTT. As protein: CASSISGRNQPQHF.

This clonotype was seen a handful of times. CDR3 sequence (DNA): TGTGCCAACAGCCGTAGTCCGGGACTAGCGGCCTTGGGGGGTGGTACGCAGTATTTT. It yields the protein CANSRSPGLAALGGGTQYF. The chain couples TRBV27 to TRBJ2-3; 11 nucleotides align to TRBD2. This CDR3 has 19 residues. Looked up from germline, CDR1 is MNHEY and CDR2 is SMNVEV (reference sequence). V shed 10 bases and J 8 bases; nucleotides not matched to a gene: 26.

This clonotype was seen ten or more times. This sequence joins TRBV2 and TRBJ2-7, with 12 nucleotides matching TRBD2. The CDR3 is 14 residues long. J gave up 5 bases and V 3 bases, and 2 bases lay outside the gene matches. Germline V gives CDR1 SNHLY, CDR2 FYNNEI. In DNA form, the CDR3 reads TGTGCCAGCAGTGAGCCTAGCGGGAGGGACGAGCAGTACTTC. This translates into CASSEPSGRDEQYF. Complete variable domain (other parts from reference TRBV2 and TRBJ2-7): EPEVTQTPSHQVTQMGQEVILRCVPISNHLYFYWYRQILGQKVEFLVSFYNNEISEKSEIFDDQFSVERPDGSNFTLKIRSTKLEDSAMYFCASSEPSGRDEQYFGPGTRLTVT.

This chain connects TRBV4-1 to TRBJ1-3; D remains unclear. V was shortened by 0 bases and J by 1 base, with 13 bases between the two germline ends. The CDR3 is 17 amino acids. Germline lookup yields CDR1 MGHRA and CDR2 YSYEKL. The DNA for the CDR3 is TGCGCCAGCAGCCAAGAAGCCCACCCGCGTTCTGGAAACACCATATATTTT. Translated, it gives CASSQEAHPRSGNTIYF.

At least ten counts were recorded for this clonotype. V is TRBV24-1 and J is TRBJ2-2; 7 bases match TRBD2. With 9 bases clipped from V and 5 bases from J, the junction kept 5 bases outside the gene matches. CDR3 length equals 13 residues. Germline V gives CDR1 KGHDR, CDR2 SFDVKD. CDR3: CATATGGTGELFF. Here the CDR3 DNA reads TGTGCCACCGCGACCGGGGGGACCGGGGAGCTGTTTTTT.

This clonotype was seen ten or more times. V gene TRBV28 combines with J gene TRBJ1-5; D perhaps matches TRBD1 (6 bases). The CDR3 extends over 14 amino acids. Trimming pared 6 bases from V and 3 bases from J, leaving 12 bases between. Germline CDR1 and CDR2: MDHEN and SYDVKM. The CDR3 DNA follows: TGTGCCAGCAGAGGACAGTTTATCAATCAGCCCCAGCATTTT. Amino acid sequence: CASRGQFINQPQHF.

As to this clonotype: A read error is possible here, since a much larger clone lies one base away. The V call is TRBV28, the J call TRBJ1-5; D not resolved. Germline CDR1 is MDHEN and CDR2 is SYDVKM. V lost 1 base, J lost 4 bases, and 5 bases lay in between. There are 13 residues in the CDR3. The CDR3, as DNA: TGTGCCAGCAGTTTATTCCAGAATCAGCCCCAGCATTTT. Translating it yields CASSLFQNQPQHF. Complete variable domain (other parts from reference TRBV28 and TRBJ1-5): DVKVTQSSRYLVKRTGEKVFLECVQDMDHENMFWYRQDPGLGLRLIYFSYDVKMKEKGDIPEGYSVSREKKERFSLILESASTNQTSMYLCASSLFQNQPQHFGDGTRLSIL.

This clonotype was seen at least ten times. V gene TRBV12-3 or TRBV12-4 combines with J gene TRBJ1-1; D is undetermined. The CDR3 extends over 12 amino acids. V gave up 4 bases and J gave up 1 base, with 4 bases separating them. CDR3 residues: CASSYTNTEAFF. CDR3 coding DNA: TGTGCCAGCAGTTATACGAACACTGAAGCTTTCTTT.

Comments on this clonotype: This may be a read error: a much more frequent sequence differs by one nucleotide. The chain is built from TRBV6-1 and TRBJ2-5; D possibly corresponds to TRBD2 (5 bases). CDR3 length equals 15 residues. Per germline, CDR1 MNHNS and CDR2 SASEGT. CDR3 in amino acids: CASSGTFPPTETRYF. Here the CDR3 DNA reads TGTGCCAGCAGTGGGACTTTCCCACCTACGGAGACCCGGTACTTC.

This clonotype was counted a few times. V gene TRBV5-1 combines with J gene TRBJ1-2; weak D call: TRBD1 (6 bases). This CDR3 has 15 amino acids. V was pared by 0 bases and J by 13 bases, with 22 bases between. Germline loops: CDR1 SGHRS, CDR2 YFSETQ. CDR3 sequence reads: CASSLEGEVRRIITF. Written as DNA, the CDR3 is TGCGCCAGCAGCTTGGAGGGGGAGGTTCGGCGGATAATCACCTTC.

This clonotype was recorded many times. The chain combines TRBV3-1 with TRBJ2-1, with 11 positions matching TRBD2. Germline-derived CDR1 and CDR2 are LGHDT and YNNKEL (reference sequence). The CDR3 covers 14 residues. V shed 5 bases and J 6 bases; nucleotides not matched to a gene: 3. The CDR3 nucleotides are TGTGCCAGCAGCATAGCGGGAGGGCCCAATGAGCAGTTCTTC. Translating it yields CASSIAGGPNEQFF.

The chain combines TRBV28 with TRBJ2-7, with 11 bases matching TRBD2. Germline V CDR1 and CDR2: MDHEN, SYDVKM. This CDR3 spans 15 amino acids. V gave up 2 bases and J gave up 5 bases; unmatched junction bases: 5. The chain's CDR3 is CASSLTSGSTHEQYF. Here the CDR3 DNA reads TGTGCCAGCAGTTTAACTAGCGGGAGTACCCACGAGCAGTACTTC.

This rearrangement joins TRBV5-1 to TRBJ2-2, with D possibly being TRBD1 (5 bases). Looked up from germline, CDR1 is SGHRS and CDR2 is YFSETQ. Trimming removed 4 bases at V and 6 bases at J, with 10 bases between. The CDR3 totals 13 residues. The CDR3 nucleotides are TGCGCCAGCAGCACGGACAAAGCCGGGGAGCTGTTTTTT. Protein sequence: CASSTDKAGELFF.

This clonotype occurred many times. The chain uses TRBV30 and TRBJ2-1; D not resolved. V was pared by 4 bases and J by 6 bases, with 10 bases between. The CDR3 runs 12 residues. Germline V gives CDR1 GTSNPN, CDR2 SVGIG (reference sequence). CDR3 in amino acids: CAWMSDSNEQFF. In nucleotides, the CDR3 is TGTGCCTGGATGAGCGACTCCAATGAGCAGTTCTTC.

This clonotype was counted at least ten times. The CDR3 sequence: CASSLRQGFSEGYTF. The CDR3 coding sequence is TGCGCCAGCAGCTTGCGACAGGGTTTTTCTGAGGGCTACACCTTC. The rearrangement uses TRBV5-1 and TRBJ1-2; the match to TRBD1 covers 7 bases. Germline-derived CDR1 and CDR2 are SGHRS and YFSETQ. V dropped 1 base and J dropped 8; count of bases not matched to a gene: 11. The CDR3 contains 15 residues. Together with reference TRBV5-1 and TRBJ1-2, the CDR3 gives the full variable domain: KAGVTQTPRYLIKTRGQQVTLSCSPISGHRSVSWYQQTPGQGLQFLFEYFSETQRNKGNFPGRFSGRQFSNSRSEMNVSTLELGDSALYLCASSLRQGFSEGYTFGSGTRLTVV.

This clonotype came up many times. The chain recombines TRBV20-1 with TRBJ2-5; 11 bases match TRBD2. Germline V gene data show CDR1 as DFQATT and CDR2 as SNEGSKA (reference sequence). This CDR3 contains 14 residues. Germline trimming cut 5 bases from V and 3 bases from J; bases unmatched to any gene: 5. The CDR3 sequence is CSARPLAGEETQYF. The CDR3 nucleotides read TGCAGTGCTCGACCACTAGCGGGAGAAGAGACCCAGTACTTC.

Here the CDR3 reads CSADLAGSTDTQYF. The CDR3 DNA reads as TGCAGTGCTGACTTAGCGGGCTCCACAGATACGCAGTATTTT. V is TRBV20-1 and J is TRBJ2-3, with TRBD2 matching over 7 bases. Germline CDR1 is DFQATT and CDR2 is SNEGSKA (reference sequence). The CDR3 totals 14 residues. V shed 5 bases and J 2 bases; nucleotides not matched to a gene: 7.

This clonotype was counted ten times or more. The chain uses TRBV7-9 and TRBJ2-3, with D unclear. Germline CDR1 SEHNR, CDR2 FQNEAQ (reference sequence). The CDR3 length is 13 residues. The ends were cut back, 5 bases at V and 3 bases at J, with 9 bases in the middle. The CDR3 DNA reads TGTGCCAGCAGCCCGACCTCGACAGATACGCAGTATTTT. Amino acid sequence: CASSPTSTDTQYF.

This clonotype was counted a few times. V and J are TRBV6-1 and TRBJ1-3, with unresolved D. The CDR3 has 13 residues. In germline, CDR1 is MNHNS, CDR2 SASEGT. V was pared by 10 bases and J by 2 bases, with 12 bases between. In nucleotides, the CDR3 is TGTGCCACCTCAGACCTTCCTGGAAACACCATATATTTT. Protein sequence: CATSDLPGNTIYF.

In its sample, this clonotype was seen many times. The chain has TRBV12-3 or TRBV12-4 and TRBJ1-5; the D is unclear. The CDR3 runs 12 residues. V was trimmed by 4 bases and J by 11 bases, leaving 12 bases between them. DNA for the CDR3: TGTGCCAGCAGTTCCGACCGACGGGCCCAGCATTTT. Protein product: CASSSDRRAQHF.

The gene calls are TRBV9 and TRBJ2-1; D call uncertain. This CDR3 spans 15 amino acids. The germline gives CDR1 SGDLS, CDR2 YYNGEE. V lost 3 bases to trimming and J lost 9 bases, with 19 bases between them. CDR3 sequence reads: CASSEGPTLVGEQFF. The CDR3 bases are TGTGCCAGCAGCGAAGGACCTACCCTGGTCGGTGAGCAGTTCTTC. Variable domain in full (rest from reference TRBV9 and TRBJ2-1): DSGVTQTPKHLITATGQRVTLRCSPRSGDLSVYWYQQSLDQGLQFLIQYYNGEERAKGNILERFSAQQFPDLHSELNLSSLELGDSALYFCASSEGPTLVGEQFFGPGTRLTVL.

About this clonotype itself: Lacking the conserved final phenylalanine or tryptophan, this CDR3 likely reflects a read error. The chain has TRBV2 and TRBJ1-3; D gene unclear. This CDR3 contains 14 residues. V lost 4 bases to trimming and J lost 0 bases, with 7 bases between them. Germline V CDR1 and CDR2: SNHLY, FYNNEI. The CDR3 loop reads CASSGMVSGNTIYS. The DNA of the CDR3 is TGTGCCAGCAGTGGGATGGTCTCTGGAAACACCATATATTCT.

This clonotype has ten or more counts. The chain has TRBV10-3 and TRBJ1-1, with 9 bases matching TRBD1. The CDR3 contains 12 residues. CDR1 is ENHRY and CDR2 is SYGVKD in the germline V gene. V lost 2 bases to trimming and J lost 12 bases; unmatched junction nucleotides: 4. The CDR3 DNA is TGTGCCATCAGTGAGCAAGGACAGGGGCCTTTCTTT. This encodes CAISEQGQGPFF.

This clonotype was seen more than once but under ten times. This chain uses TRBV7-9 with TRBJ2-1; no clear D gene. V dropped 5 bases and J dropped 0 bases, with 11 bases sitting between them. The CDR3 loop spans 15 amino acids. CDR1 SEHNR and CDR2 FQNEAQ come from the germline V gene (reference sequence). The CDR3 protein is CASSPLGYSYNEQFF. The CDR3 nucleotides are TGTGCCAGCAGCCCGCTAGGGTACTCCTACAATGAGCAGTTCTTC.